The clone carrying this T cell receptor (beta chain) was found many times. The CDR3 loop spans 19 amino acids. Germline V gene data show CDR1 as ENHRY and CDR2 as SYGVKD. Deletions cut 0 bases from V and 3 bases from J, with 20 bases between. These data belong to a study of CD8 T cells in ankylosing spondylitis. In TCRdb, the 5' RACE reads were re-called with MiXCR into one record per CDR3 protein. The repertoire holds roughly 160,000 distinct CDR3 sequences, roughly 10% seen once, with roughly 29% in the top ten. Material: blood, either unsorted or a sorted T cell fraction (not recorded which). The TCR was taken from a male donor with ankylosing spondylitis or in good health (not recorded which). The rearrangement uses TRBV10-3 and TRBJ2-2, with D perhaps assigned TRBD1 or TRBD2 (6 bases each). This CDR3 reads CAISESIIRGLFDTGELFF. The DNA of the CDR3 is TGTGCCATCAGTGAGTCGATTATACGGGGGCTATTTGACACCGGGGAGCTGTTTTTT.